This record covers a single T cell receptor (beta chain). Its antigen is unidentified. The record originates from a study of CD8 T cells in ankylosing spondylitis. Regarding the study as a whole: Seemingly distinctive of ankylosing spondylitis blood was a TCR beta motif formed by eight highly homologous variants. The authors reported significant enrichment of disease-linked clones in matched ankylosing spondylitis synovial fluid.

TCRdb analysed the 5' RACE reads with MiXCR anew, one entry per CDR3 protein. The table lists 700,000 to 1,000,000 distinct CDR3 sequences, around 11% of them singletons. Trimming cost V 6 bases and J 0 bases, with 12 bases left between them. The CDR3 covers 13 residues. Germline CDR1 DFQATT, CDR2 SNEGSKA (reference sequence). V and J are TRBV20-1 and TRBJ2-7; D is perhaps TRBD2 (5 bases). This TCR came from a male donor with ankylosing spondylitis. The material sequenced was blood, either unsorted or a sorted T cell fraction (not recorded which). DNA for the CDR3: TGCAGTGCCCGAGGACTCAGCTCCTACGAGCAGTACTTC. Protein product: CSARGLSSYEQYF.